These T cell receptor beta chains were read from a single sample in a study of shared clonotypes between healthy human individuals. Sequencing was performed with immunoSEQ multiplex PCR; in TCRdb, only in-frame clones are kept and a portion is missing. The table includes under 2,000,000 clones, around 96% detected once. Material for sequencing was naive CD8+ T cells sorted from blood. These receptors all stem from a man younger than 35 in good health. CDR3s include the opening cysteine and the closing phenylalanine or tryptophan. A D gene is named only where the DNA matches it firmly. Not all rows give a size; the values are once, few, many and, for expanded clones, a class.

V,size,J,D,CDR3,DNA
TRBV5-4,NA,TRBJ1-5,NA,CASSLGAGRDQPQHF,TGTGCCAGCAGCTTGGGGGCAGGGCGGGATCAGCCCCAGCATTTT
TRBV5-1,NA,TRBJ2-2,NA,CASSLVAGETGELFF,TGCGCCAGCAGCTTGGTTGCAGGAGAGACCGGGGAGCTGTTTTTT
TRBV30,NA,TRBJ2-5,NA,CAWRGSGQETQYF,TGTGCCTGGAGAGGATCCGGGCAAGAGACCCAGTACTTC
TRBV7-9,NA,TRBJ1-5,TRBD1,CASSAGQGDQPQHF,TGTGCCAGCAGCGCCGGACAGGGCGATCAGCCCCAGCATTTT
TRBV4-3,once,TRBJ1-2,NA,CASSQDSESYGYTF,TGCGCCAGCAGCCAAGATTCGGAATCCTATGGCTACACCTTC
TRBV27,NA,TRBJ2-7,NA,CASGGSGAGYEQYF,TGTGCCAGCGGTGGTTCGGGGGCAGGCTACGAGCAGTACTTC
TRBV27,NA,TRBJ2-7,TRBD2,CASKPTLAGDREQYF,TGTGCCAGCAAACCGACTCTAGCGGGAGATCGGGAGCAGTACTTC
TRBV10-2,few,TRBJ2-7,NA,CASSEGYEQYF,TGCGCCAGCAGTGAGGGTTACGAGCAGTACTTC
TRBV6-5,NA,TRBJ1-6,TRBD1,CASSRSTGVGSPLHF,TGTGCCAGCAGCCGAAGCACAGGGGTTGGTTCACCCCTCCACTTT
TRBV19,NA,TRBJ1-2,TRBD1,CASSIAGTGSNYGYTF,TGTGCCAGTAGTATAGCCGGGACAGGGAGTAACTATGGCTACACCTTC
TRBV7-6,NA,TRBJ1-1,TRBD1,CASSPGQGGNTEAFF,TGTGCCAGCAGCCCAGGACAGGGAGGGAACACTGAAGCTTTCTTT
TRBV6-5,NA,TRBJ2-2,NA,CASSRGELGGELFF,TGTGCCAGCAGCCGAGGTGAGCTCGGCGGGGAGCTGTTTTTT
TRBV6-5,NA,TRBJ2-7,NA,CASSSRRVPYEQYF,TGTGCCAGCAGTTCCCGGAGGGTCCCCTACGAGCAGTACTTC
TRBV7-6,NA,TRBJ2-2,NA,CASSFYLDRNTGELFF,TGTGCCAGCAGCTTTTACCTGGACAGAAACACCGGGGAGCTGTTTTTT
TRBV10-1,NA,TRBJ2-7,TRBD1,CASSRDRANYEQYF,TGCGCCAGCAGCCGGGACAGGGCCAACTACGAGCAGTACTTC
TRBV5-4,once,TRBJ2-1,NA,CASSWVEGSEQFF,TGTGCCAGCAGCTGGGTGGAGGGGAGCGAGCAGTTCTTC